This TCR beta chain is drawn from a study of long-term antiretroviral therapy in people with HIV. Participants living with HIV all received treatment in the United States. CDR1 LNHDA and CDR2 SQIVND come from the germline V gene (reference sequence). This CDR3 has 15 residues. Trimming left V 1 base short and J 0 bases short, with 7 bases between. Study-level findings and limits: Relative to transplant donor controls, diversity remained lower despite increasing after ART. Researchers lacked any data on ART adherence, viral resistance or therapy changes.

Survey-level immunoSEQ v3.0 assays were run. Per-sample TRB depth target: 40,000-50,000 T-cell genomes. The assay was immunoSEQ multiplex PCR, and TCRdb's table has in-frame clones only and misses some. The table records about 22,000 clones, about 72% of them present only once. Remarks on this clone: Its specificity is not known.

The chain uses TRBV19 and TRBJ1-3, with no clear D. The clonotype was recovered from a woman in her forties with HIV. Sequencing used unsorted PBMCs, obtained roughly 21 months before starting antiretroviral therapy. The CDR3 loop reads CASSIGSRSGNTIYF. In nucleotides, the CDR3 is TGTGCCAGTAGTATAGGATCTCGCTCTGGAAACACCATATATTTT.